This T cell receptor (beta chain) was recovered during a study of blood T cells in healthy people across ages (dated by TCRdb to the mid-2010s). Looking at the study overall: In model experiments, template switching captured about one uniquely barcoded TCR beta cDNA molecule for every two T cells. Two additional independent replicas of 1 million unique cDNA reads from the same blood draw were analyzed for two donors (one aged 18 to 29 and one aged 80 or older). Donors of different ages were randomly distributed across sequencing lanes to avoid experimental bias. The donors were divided into four age groups: young (average about 16 years), middle-aged (about 39), aged (about 60) and long-lived (roughly 82). Age-related changes in TCR beta repertoire diversity were measured in the study by deep sequencing normalized with unique cDNA molecular identifiers. Results and caveats for the whole study, not just this receptor: Observed TCR beta diversity per million T cells fell roughly linearly with age, and a significant reduction was already apparent by age roughly 40. Because donor CMV infection status was unknown, age-related changes in expanded clonotypes were potentially confounded. There was a strong correlation between observed TCR beta diversity and the percentage of naive T cells measured by flow cytometry. Estimates of total diversity from one million sequenced T cells were regarded as lower bounds and underestimates. Compared with the aged group, more naive CD4+ T cells, fewer expanded clones and increased TCR diversity were shown by the long-lived group, suggesting age selection. Conclusive comparison of naive and antigen-experienced compartments was prevented by the profiling of bulk unsorted PBMCs.

The roughly 38 donors, aged roughly 6 to 100 years, were systemically healthy Caucasian individuals from Russia. Each donor gave 8 to 10 milliliters of peripheral blood, drawn into EDTA-treated Vacutainer tubes. Ficoll-Paque density-gradient centrifugation was used to isolate PBMCs, with at least 6.5 million per sample. Trizol reagent was used to extract total RNA from the PBMCs, yielding at least 5 micrograms per sample. For every donor, flow cytometry on a PBMC aliquot measured the percentage of naive CD45RAhigh/CD27high T cells. Comment on this clonotype: Its antigen remains undetermined. It has no much larger one-base neighbor in the sample; base qualities were not kept.

Looking up the germline V gene yields CDR1 MNHEY and CDR2 SVGAGI. Cut back by 5 bases and 2 bases, the V and J ends lie 17 bases apart. The CDR3 covers 16 residues, taking in both the cysteine and the phenylalanine. Only the CDR3 DNA is retained, 48 bases long and in frame from the first base. Libraries were built with 5' RACE. TCRdb shows the sequencer as Illumina HiSeq 2500. A second PCR of about 7 to 12 cycles was run with a J-beta primer mix and a sample-barcoded 5' primer. A template-switch 5' adaptor carrying 12 random nucleotides introduced a unique molecular identifier onto each TCR beta cDNA molecule. Each sample yielded at least 3 million CDR3-containing paired-end reads. First-strand cDNA synthesis was performed from all RNA using the Mint cDNA synthesis kit, with priming by a TRBC-specific oligonucleotide. After uracil-DNA glycosylase treatment, a first 18-cycle PCR used universal primers M1SS and BC2_uni_R on all cDNA. Per the authors' processing: For normalization, 1 million high-quality reads were randomly selected from each sample, with every read carrying a distinct molecular identifier. Reads with shared molecular identifiers were discarded instead of being binned into consensus sequences. MiTCR, set to a Q25 quality threshold and the strictest error-elimination algorithm, was used for CDR3 identification, clonotype clustering and error correction. A nonparametric unseen species model using Euler transformation provided a lower-bound estimate of total TCR beta diversity. TCRdb reprocessed the public reads (quality trimming at Q25 with fastp, clone calling with MiXCR) and kept in-frame beta chains. Identical CDR3 protein sequences are pooled into one entry, listed with their most common genes and DNA. For this entry, the V and J calls and clone size follow TCRdb and not the study's own pipeline. Across this sample there are about 800,000 distinct CDR3 sequences, with about 62% seen only once. Jointly, the top ten make up 20% to 25% of the sample.

In this chain, TRBV6-5 is recombined with TRBJ2-3; no D gene can be assigned with confidence. The source material was blood. The sequence was collected from a man aged 25 to 45 in good health. This receptor carries the CDR3 CASSPGPDTHTDTQYF. Here is the DNA: TGTGCCAGCAGTCCTGGGCCGGATACCCACACAGATACGCAGTATTTT.